The next 22 T cell receptor beta chains were all read from a single sample in a study of molecular identifiers for immune sequencing clone quantification. TCRdb passed the PCR reads through MiXCR, listing each CDR3 protein once. The table shows a few hundred thousand distinct CDR3 sequences, with about 23% occurring only once. The sequencing sample was made of naive CD8+ T cells from blood, with Jurkat cell RNA spiked in. The subset denotes: FACS-sorted CD8+CD4-CCR7+CD45RA+ naive T cells. These TCRs come from a human donor in good health. Some libraries in this study had Jurkat cell RNA spiked in.

The count of this clonotype is one. Just one base apart from a much larger clone, this may be a read error. The V call is TRBV6-6, the J call TRBJ2-5; no definite D call. Germline loops: CDR1 MNHNY, CDR2 SVGAGI (reference sequence). The CDR3 is 13 residues long. CDR3: CASSYDTRETLYF. The CDR3 bases are TGTGCCAGCAGTTACGACACCAGAGAGACCCTGTACTTC.

V usage is TRBV11-2 and J usage is TRBJ2-1; the D gene is possibly TRBD2 (7 bases). Germline V CDR1 and CDR2: SGHAT, FQNNGV. Trimming took 1 base from V and 5 from J, leaving 12 bases between them. The CDR3 extends over 15 amino acids. CDR3: CASSLAQGRDNEQFF. The CDR3 DNA is TGTGCCAGCAGCTTAGCCCAGGGGAGGGACAATGAGCAGTTCTTC.

CDR3 bases: TGTGCCAGTAAGGATAAGGGAAGGGGCAATCAGCCCCAGCATTTT. Translated: CASKDKGRGNQPQHF. This sequence joins TRBV19 and TRBJ1-5; no definite D call. This CDR3 contains 15 residues. Germline V lookup: CDR1 LNHDA, CDR2 SQIVND (reference sequence). The V end lost 7 bases, the J end lost 2 bases, and 15 bases lay between the germline ends.

This clonotype was found many times. The chain couples TRBV7-2 to TRBJ2-5; 9 bases match TRBD2. This CDR3 region has 15 residues. Germline V CDR1 and CDR2: SGHTA, FQGNSA. Germline trimming cut 1 base from V and 4 bases from J; bases unmatched to any gene: 4. The CDR3 nucleotides are TGTGCCAGCAGCTTAGGAAGCGGGGGGCTAGAGACCCAGTACTTC. Protein sequence: CASSLGSGGLETQYF. Combining the CDR3 with reference TRBV7-2 and TRBJ2-5 gives the whole variable domain GAGVSQSPSNKVTEKGKDVELRCDPISGHTALYWYRQSLGQGLEFLIYFQGNSAPDKSGLPSDRFSAERTGGSVSTLTIQRTQQEDSAVYLCASSLGSGGLETQYFGPGTRLLVL.

Comment on this clonotype: A read error may explain this, as a much larger clone is one base away. The chain recombines TRBV7-2 with TRBJ2-3; D remains ambiguous. Germline V CDR1 and CDR2: SGHTA, FQGNSA. CDR3 length: 13 amino acids. The CDR3 is CVSSLDNPDTQYF. The CDR3 DNA reads as TGTGTCAGCAGCTTAGATAACCCAGATACGCAGTATTTT.

Concerning this clonotype itself: This may be a read error: a much more frequent sequence differs by one nucleotide. The gene calls are TRBV29-1 and TRBJ2-7; D is perhaps TRBD1 (5 bases). This CDR3 is 13 amino acids long. Germline CDR1 is SQVTM and CDR2 is ANQGSEA. The CDR3 region has the DNA TGCAGCGTTGGGACACCAGACTCCCACGAGCAGTACTTC. Translation gives CSVGTPDSHEQYF.

Comment on this clonotype: An end of the junction differs from the germline gene, which may be a read error. The V call is TRBV4-1, the J call TRBJ2-7; possible D gene TRBD1, 6 bases. This CDR3 comprises 15 residues. Germline CDR1 reads MGHRA; CDR2 reads YSYEKL. The CDR3 DNA follows: TGCGCCCGCAGCCAAGATGATTTAGGGGGTGGCGAGCAGTACTTC. Amino acid sequence: CARSQDDLGGGEQYF.

This clonotype was seen ten or more times. For the CDR3, the DNA is TGTGCCAGCAGCTTAGAGGACAGGCCTTATTTCGGCTACACCTTC. Translating it yields CASSLEDRPYFGYTF. The chain uses TRBV7-9 and TRBJ1-2; TRBD1 matches at 7 bases. V gave up 1 base and J gave up 8 bases; unmatched junction bases: 10. This CDR3 has 15 residues. In germline, CDR1 is SEHNR, CDR2 FQNEAQ (reference sequence).

The V gene is TRBV7-9, the J gene TRBJ2-7; TRBD1 matches at 7 bases. CDR3 length equals 13 residues. CDR1 is SEHNR and CDR2 is FQNEAQ in the germline V gene (reference sequence). The V and J ends lost 5 bases and 2 bases, in that order; junction bases with no gene match: 3. The CDR3 sequence: CASSEDRTYEQYF. The CDR3, as DNA: TGTGCCAGCAGCGAGGACAGGACCTACGAGCAGTACTTC.

This clonotype was counted at least ten times. CDR3 protein: CASSRLRESGNSPLHF. DNA of the CDR3: TGCGCCAGCAGCCGTTTACGGGAGTCCGGTAATTCACCCCTCCACTTT. The genes are TRBV4-3 and TRBJ1-6; no clear D. CDR3 length: 16 amino acids. V was cut by 4 bases and J by 6 bases, with 16 bases left in between. Germline V gene lookup returns CDR1 LGHNA and CDR2 YSLEER.

The chain is built from TRBV27 and TRBJ2-7; 8 nucleotides line up with TRBD2. Germline V gene lookup returns CDR1 MNHEY and CDR2 SMNVEV (reference sequence). Trimming took 4 bases from V and 6 from J; bases not matched to a gene: 14. This CDR3 comprises 16 residues. This chain's CDR3 is CASSSSSGRPPREQYF. CDR3 nucleotides: TGTGCCAGCAGTTCCTCTAGCGGGCGACCCCCCCGCGAGCAGTACTTC.

The sample holds many counts of this clonotype. The chain carries TRBV7-2 and TRBJ2-1, with TRBD2 matching over 8 bases. The germline V gene has CDR1 SGHTA and CDR2 FQGNSA. The V segment lost 1 base and the J segment 2 bases; nucleotides outside the gene matches: 4. This CDR3 contains 16 residues. CDR3 amino acids: CASSLGLARTYNEQFF. The CDR3 DNA sequence: TGTGCCAGCAGCTTAGGACTAGCGCGAACCTACAATGAGCAGTTCTTC.

This clonotype was detected a few times. This CDR3 fails to terminate in the conserved phenylalanine or tryptophan, so it likely reflects a read error. V and J are TRBV4-1 and TRBJ1-1; D gene unclear. Germline lookup yields CDR1 MGHRA and CDR2 YSYEKL. CDR3 size: 13 residues. V lost 4 bases to trimming and J lost 3 bases, with 9 bases between them. CDR3 bases: TGCGCCAGCAGCCCCGGGTTGTACACTGAAGCTTTCCTT. This codes for CASSPGLYTEAFL.

CDR3 DNA: TGTGCCAGCAACCCAGGACGGCCGGAGACCCAGTACTTC. It encodes CASNPGRPETQYF. The chain has TRBV11-2 and TRBJ2-5, with D unclear. The V end was cut by 7 bases, the J end by 5 bases, with 14 bases between. CDR3 length: 13 amino acids. Germline CDR1 SGHAT, CDR2 FQNNGV.

A remark on this clonotype: A much larger clone is a single base away; this may be a read error. No conserved phenylalanine or tryptophan is present at the end of the CDR3, so a read error is the likely explanation. J is TRBJ2-3 and V is TRBV25-1; 7 bases match TRBD2. The V and J ends lost 7 bases and 5 bases, in that order; junction bases with no gene match: 9. CDR3 length: 14 residues. The V gene's germline CDR1 is MGHDK and CDR2 SYGVNS. CDR3 bases: TGTGCCAGCACTACGACTAGCTCAGGAGATACGCAGTATCTT. Amino acids: CASTTTSSGDTQYL.

This clonotype was recorded at least ten times. This chain uses TRBV9 with TRBJ1-1, with D hard to call. Trimming took 0 bases from V and 5 from J, leaving 8 bases between them. Germline V lookup: CDR1 SGDLS, CDR2 YYNGEE. There are 13 residues in the CDR3. The CDR3 protein is CASSVVQRTEAFF. The CDR3 nucleotides are TGTGCCAGCAGCGTAGTACAGAGGACTGAAGCTTTCTTT.

This clonotype was counted between two and nine times. The DNA of the CDR3 is TGCGCCAGCAGCCAAATAGGAGGGGCCTTGAACACTGAAGCTTTCTTT. Its protein is CASSQIGGALNTEAFF. The gene calls are TRBV4-1 and TRBJ1-1; weak D call: TRBD1 (5 bases). V was shortened by 2 bases and J by 0 bases, with 13 bases between the two germline ends. Germline V gene lookup returns CDR1 MGHRA and CDR2 YSYEKL. The CDR3 spans 16 residues.

Regarding this clonotype: This may be a read error, as it is one base from a much larger clone. V is TRBV6-6 and J is TRBJ1-4; TRBD1 is a possible D gene (6 bases). The CDR3 runs to 14 residues. Germline CDR1 and CDR2: MNHNY and SVGAGI (reference sequence). The CDR3 DNA follows: TGTGCCAACAGTGCGACAGGCTCAAATGAAAAACTGTTTTTT. Translation gives CANSATGSNEKLFF.

This clonotype was seen only a few times. The chain joins TRBV6-6 to TRBJ1-5; D is unclear. The length of the CDR3 is 16 residues. V was clipped by 4 bases and J by 1 base, with 14 bases between them. Germline values: CDR1 MNHNY, CDR2 SVGAGI (reference sequence). The CDR3 reads CASSSPARLSNQPQHF. The DNA of the CDR3 is TGTGCCAGCAGTTCCCCCGCCCGGTTGAGCAATCAGCCCCAGCATTTT.

There are many counts of this clonotype. V and J are TRBV4-3 and TRBJ1-3; no reliable D call. The CDR3 length is 18 residues. The germline V and J ends were trimmed by 2 bases and 0 bases, with 17 bases remaining between them. Germline V gene lookup returns CDR1 LGHNA and CDR2 YSLEER. The CDR3 spells CASSQQLLALSSGNTIYF. CDR3 DNA: TGCGCCAGCAGCCAACAGTTATTGGCACTGAGCTCTGGAAACACCATATATTTT.

This clonotype was found many times. This chain joins TRBV7-2 and TRBJ2-1; no firm D call. The CDR3 is made up of 13 amino acids. Germline V gene data show CDR1 as SGHTA and CDR2 as FQGNSA. Trimming pared 5 bases from V and 0 bases from J, leaving 5 bases between. The CDR3, as DNA: TGTGCCAGCAGCGTCGACTCCTACAATGAGCAGTTCTTC. This encodes CASSVDSYNEQFF.

This clonotype was detected a few times. J is TRBJ2-1 and V is TRBV7-9; TRBD1 is a possible D gene (5 bases). The germline CDR1 and CDR2 sequences are SEHNR and FQNEAQ (reference sequence). This CDR3 spans 15 amino acids. Between the trimmed V and J ends, which lost 0 bases and 3 bases, there was a span of 9 bases. CDR3 coding DNA: TGTGCCAGCAGCTTAGCGCAAGGGGTCTACAATGAGCAGTTCTTC. Its translation is CASSLAQGVYNEQFF.